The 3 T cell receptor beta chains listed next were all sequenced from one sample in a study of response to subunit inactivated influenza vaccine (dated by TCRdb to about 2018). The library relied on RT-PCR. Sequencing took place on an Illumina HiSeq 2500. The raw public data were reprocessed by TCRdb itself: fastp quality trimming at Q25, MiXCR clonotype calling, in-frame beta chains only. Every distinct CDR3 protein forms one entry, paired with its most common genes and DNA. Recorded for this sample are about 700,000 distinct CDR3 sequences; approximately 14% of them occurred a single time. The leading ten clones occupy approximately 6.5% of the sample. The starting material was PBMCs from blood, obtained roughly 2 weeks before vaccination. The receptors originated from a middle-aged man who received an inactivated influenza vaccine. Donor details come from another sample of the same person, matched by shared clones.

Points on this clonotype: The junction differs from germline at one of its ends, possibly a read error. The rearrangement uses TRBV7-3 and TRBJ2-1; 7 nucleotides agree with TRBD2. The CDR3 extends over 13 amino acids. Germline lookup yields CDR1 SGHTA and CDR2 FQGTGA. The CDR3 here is CASSLTRGVEQFF. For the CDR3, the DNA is TGTGCCAGCAGCCTAACCCGGGGGGTTGAGCAGTTCTTC.

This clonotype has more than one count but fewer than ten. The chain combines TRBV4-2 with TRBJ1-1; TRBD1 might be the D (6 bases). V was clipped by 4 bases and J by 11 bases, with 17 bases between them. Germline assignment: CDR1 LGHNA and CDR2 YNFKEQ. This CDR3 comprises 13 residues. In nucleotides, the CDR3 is TGTGCCAGCAGCCTCATCGGGCAGGGGATGGCTTTCTTT. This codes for CASSLIGQGMAFF.

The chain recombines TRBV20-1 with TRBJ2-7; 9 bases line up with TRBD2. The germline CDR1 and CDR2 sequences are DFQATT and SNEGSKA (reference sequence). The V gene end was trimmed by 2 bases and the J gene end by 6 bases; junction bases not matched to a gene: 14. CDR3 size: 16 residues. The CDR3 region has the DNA TGCAGTGCTAGAAGGGGGCTAGCGGGGCTTGGGGTCGAGCAGTACTTC. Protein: CSARRGLAGLGVEQYF.